This entry concerns a single TCR beta chain. The antigen remains undetermined. This entry is derived from a study of T cells in Graves' hyperthyroidism and ophthalmopathy. The germline V and J ends were trimmed by 5 bases and 1 base, with 12 bases remaining between them. The germline gives CDR1 MNHEY, CDR2 SVGEGT. CDR3 size: 15 residues. Using RNA transcripts as the source, TCR beta CDR3 regions were amplified. HTBI primers were employed in a first-round RT-PCR of the TCR CDR3. TCRdb used MiXCR to reprocess the multiplex PCR reads, holding one entry per CDR3 protein. The repertoire holds around 280,000 distinct CDR3 sequences, with about 14% as singletons. The blood sample predates any ophthalmopathy symptoms, coming from first hyperthyroidism diagnosis. Findings and limits, study-wide: Prediction of ophthalmopathy progression came a median around 6.1 months pre-onset. Most clonotypes expanded in the thyroid (above 0.001) were also present in blood. Patients with ophthalmopathy were separated from those with stable hyperthyroidism by a 13 V-J model.

The rearrangement uses TRBV6-2 or TRBV6-3 and TRBJ2-1, with unresolved D. The receptor comes from a woman in her 30s with Graves' hyperthyroidism that later progressed to Graves' ophthalmopathy. The sample was blood. This CDR3 reads CASSQSWYSYNEQFF. CDR3 nucleotides: TGTGCCAGCAGTCAAAGTTGGTATTCCTACAATGAGCAGTTCTTC.